The entry below describes one T cell receptor (beta chain). This sample was included in a study of blood T cell repertoires in COVID-19. Background on the study: Acute-phase and convalescent COVID-19 samples originated in the United States, Italy and Spain. The analysed material was cDNA or gDNA that came from T cells, B-cell-depleted T cells, or PBMCs.

Per the authors' pipeline: Reference gene primer amplification yielded estimated nucleated cell counts. The table came from immunoSEQ multiplex PCR; TCRdb's copy has only in-frame clones and leaves some out. The V and J calls and clone size are taken from that table; D and trimming were inferred from the DNA. This sample has roughly 49,000 clones, with nearly 85% found just once. Sequencing used peripheral blood. The sequence was collected from a man aged 35-49 years with acute or convalescent COVID-19.

CDR3 residues: CASSVIRGYNSPLHF. DNA of the CDR3: TGTGCCAGCAGTGTTATCAGGGGATATAATTCACCCCTCCACTTT. The rearrangement uses TRBV2 and TRBJ1-6, with a tentative D call TRBD1 (6 bases). This CDR3 has 15 residues. V was pared by 4 bases and J by 4 bases, with 11 bases between. The V gene's germline CDR1 is SNHLY and CDR2 FYNNEI.